This entry lists 5 T cell receptor beta chains sequenced from one sample in a study of beta chain features in type 1 diabetes. Sequenced material consisted of expressed TCRB transcripts (all of the isolated RNA was reverse transcribed). Profiled with immunoSEQ multiplex PCR; TCRdb holds only in-frame clones, not every one. Among 400,000 to 450,000 clones, about 15% were seen once, and the ten largest hold around 0.035%. Sequenced sample: naive CD4+ T cells from blood. The origin of the receptors is a man younger than 45 in good health.

This chain links TRBV7-2 with TRBJ2-3; 7 bases align to TRBD2. V gave up 5 bases and J gave up 0 bases; unmatched junction bases: 8. CDR1 is SGHTA, CDR2 FQGNSA, per germline. The CDR3 totals 16 residues. In nucleotides, the CDR3 is TGTGCCAGCAGCCCCCTGCGGGGGTCTAGCACAGATACGCAGTATTTT. The encoded protein is CASSPLRGSSTDTQYF.

This clone was seen at least ten times. V is TRBV30 and J is TRBJ2-3; no definite D call. CDR3 length: 16 amino acids. Deletions cut 1 base from V and 8 bases from J, with 22 bases between. Germline lookup yields CDR1 GTSNPN and CDR2 SVGIG (reference sequence). The CDR3 loop is CAWSEAVEPRTGTQYF. The DNA for the CDR3 is TGTGCCTGGAGTGAGGCAGTTGAACCCCGCACGGGTACGCAGTATTTT.

This chain uses TRBV2 with TRBJ2-3, with unresolved D. The length of the CDR3 is 13 residues. Per the germline V gene, CDR1 is SNHLY and CDR2 is FYNNEI. Trimming took 5 bases from V and 0 from J, leaving 6 bases between them. CDR3 DNA: TGTGCCAGCAGTTCAGAGAGCACAGATACGCAGTATTTT. Residues: CASSSESTDTQYF.

This clone appeared a few times. The CDR3 spells CASSYSHGLATDTQYF. The CDR3 coding sequence is TGTGCCAGCAGTTACTCGCACGGACTAGCCACAGATACGCAGTATTTT. This chain uses TRBV6-5 with TRBJ2-3; 8 bases align to TRBD2. V shed 0 bases, J shed 2 bases, and the junction held 4 bases outside the gene matches. This CDR3 is 16 amino acids long. The germline V gene encodes CDR1 MNHEY and CDR2 SVGAGI.

The genes are TRBV5-6 and TRBJ1-2, with no clear D. V lost 8 bases and J lost 0, with 14 bases in between. This CDR3 spans 14 amino acids. Germline V gene data show CDR1 as SGHDT and CDR2 as YYEEEE. CDR3 coding DNA: TGTGCCAGTTTCCTGGGCAGAACTAACTATGGCTACACCTTC. The encoded protein is CASFLGRTNYGYTF. The full variable domain, its missing parts supplied by reference TRBV5-6 and TRBJ1-2, is DAGVTQSPTHLIKTRGQQVTLRCSPKSGHDTVSWYQQALGQGPQFIFQYYEEEERQRGNFPDRFSGHQFPNYSSELNVNALLLGDSALYLCASFLGRTNYGYTFGSGTRLTVV.